What follows are 13 T cell receptor beta chains derived from one specimen sequenced in a study of cytomegalovirus exposure and HLA in healthy donors. Researchers ran the PCR with 60 Vbeta and 13 Jbeta primers. Data came from immunoSEQ multiplex PCR; TCRdb stores just in-frame clones and leaves some out. This sample has roughly 65,000 clones, with roughly 75% found just once. The sequencing sample was made of PBMCs. All receptors come from a woman under 40 in good health and CMV-seronegative.

This chain connects TRBV28 to TRBJ1-5; TRBD1 is a possible D gene (5 bases). V was cut by 1 base and J by 4 bases, with 14 bases left in between. The CDR3 loop spans 16 amino acids. The germline gives CDR1 MDHEN, CDR2 SYDVKM. In DNA, the CDR3 is TGTGCCAGCAGTTTATCATGGAGGGGATTAAATCAGCCCCAGCATTTT. Encoded protein: CASSLSWRGLNQPQHF.

This clone was picked up a small number of times. The rearrangement uses TRBV5-1 and TRBJ1-1; 7 bases match TRBD1. The CDR3 consists of 14 residues. Unmatched junction bases numbered 7, after V lost 4 bases and J lost 4 bases. The germline gives CDR1 SGHRS, CDR2 YFSETQ. Here the CDR3 DNA reads TGCGCCAGCAGCGAAAGACAGGGACCCACTGAAGCTTTCTTT. The encoded protein is CASSERQGPTEAFF. Using reference TRBV5-1 and TRBJ1-1 for the parts outside the CDR3, the full variable domain is KAGVTQTPRYLIKTRGQQVTLSCSPISGHRSVSWYQQTPGQGLQFLFEYFSETQRNKGNFPGRFSGRQFSNSRSEMNVSTLELGDSALYLCASSERQGPTEAFFGQGTRLTVV.

The chain uses TRBV28 and TRBJ1-5; 7 bases are a match to TRBD1. Germline CDR1 is MDHEN and CDR2 is SYDVKM. V was clipped by 6 bases and J by 3 bases; unmatched bases: 8. This CDR3 region has 15 residues. The CDR3 reads CASRKGGPNNQPQHF. CDR3 nucleotide sequence: TGTGCCAGCAGGAAAGGGGGCCCAAACAATCAGCCCCAGCATTTT.

This clone appeared once. The chain recombines TRBV7-2 with TRBJ2-2, with D unresolved. Trimming removed 2 bases from V and 4 bases from J, with 11 bases in between. The CDR3 is 15 residues long. The germline gives CDR1 SGHTA, CDR2 FQGNSA. The CDR3 nucleotides are TGTGCCAGCAGCTTAAATCCAGGCGTCACCGGGGAGCTGTTTTTT. It is translated as CASSLNPGVTGELFF.

This clone was observed a few times. This chain connects TRBV4-3 to TRBJ2-1; D ambiguous. From germline, CDR1 is LGHNA and CDR2 YSLEER. This CDR3 has 17 residues. Trimming cost V 0 bases and J 5 bases, with 17 bases left between them. The chain's CDR3 is CASSQDEGGLDDNEQFF. DNA of the CDR3: TGCGCCAGCAGCCAAGATGAAGGCGGCCTCGACGACAATGAGCAGTTCTTC.

V is TRBV25-1 and J is TRBJ1-2; 7 bases line up with TRBD1. The germline CDR1 and CDR2 sequences are MGHDK and SYGVNS. The V segment lost 6 bases and the J segment 0 bases; nucleotides outside the gene matches: 4. This CDR3 is built from 14 residues. CDR3 in DNA: TGTGCCAGCAGGAGAACAGGGGCTAACTATGGCTACACCTTC. This codes for CASRRTGANYGYTF.

This chain connects TRBV29-1 to TRBJ2-5, with TRBD2 identical over 7 bases. This CDR3 has 16 residues. Germline V lookup: CDR1 SQVTM, CDR2 ANQGSEA. V trimming: 0 bases; J trimming: 4 bases; junction bases outside the gene matches: 11. The DNA of the CDR3 is TGCAGCGTTGAAGATCCCTGGCTAGCGGAACGAGAGACCCAGTACTTC. Protein: CSVEDPWLAERETQYF.

Ten or more counts support this clone. The chain carries TRBV6-1 and TRBJ1-2; 12 bases are shared with TRBD1. Germline V gives CDR1 MNHNS, CDR2 SASEGT. The CDR3 is made up of 15 amino acids. V lost 0 bases, J lost 7 bases, and 3 bases stayed unmatched. The CDR3 is CASSEAGQGAGGYTF. CDR3 sequence (DNA): TGTGCCAGCAGTGAAGCGGGACAGGGGGCGGGTGGCTACACCTTC.

The chain has TRBV27 and TRBJ2-7; D remains unclear. Trimming left V 8 bases short and J 3 bases short, with 11 bases between. The CDR3 runs 12 residues. Germline lookup yields CDR1 MNHEY and CDR2 SMNVEV (reference sequence). The CDR3 reads CASFSVSYEQYF. The CDR3 coding sequence is TGTGCCAGCTTCAGCGTTAGCTACGAGCAGTACTTC.

The rearrangement uses TRBV7-7 and TRBJ2-5, with D possibly matching TRBD2 (6 bases). Germline loops: CDR1 SSHAT, CDR2 FNYEAQ (reference sequence). The ends were cut back, 3 bases at V and 5 bases at J, with 16 bases in the middle. The CDR3 is made up of 15 amino acids. In DNA, the CDR3 is TGTGCCAGCAGCTTGAGCGGGTCCCCACGGGAGACCCAGTACTTC. Translation gives CASSLSGSPRETQYF.

This chain connects TRBV20-1 to TRBJ1-1; the D is unclear. Trimming removed 4 bases from V and 3 bases from J, with 6 bases in between. The CDR3 contains 11 residues. Germline-derived CDR1 and CDR2 are DFQATT and SNEGSKA (reference sequence). In nucleotides, the CDR3 is TGCAGTGCTACAACTTACACTGAAGCTTTCTTT. Translation gives CSATTYTEAFF.

This clone appeared a single time. The chain is built from TRBV28 and TRBJ1-1, with a possible D match to TRBD1 (6 bases). Germline CDR1 reads MDHEN; CDR2 reads SYDVKM. CDR3 length: 15 amino acids. Between the trimmed V and J ends, which lost 6 bases and 2 bases, there was a span of 16 bases. CDR3 nucleotide sequence: TGTGCCAGCAGGACAGGTCAAACTTTTAACACTGAAGCTTTCTTT. This gives the protein CASRTGQTFNTEAFF.

V and J are TRBV11-3 and TRBJ1-1; D is perhaps TRBD1 (5 bases). Germline V gene data show CDR1 as SGHNT and CDR2 as YENEEA. Trimming removed 10 bases at V and 0 bases at J, with 15 bases between. This CDR3 is built from 14 residues. The CDR3 nucleotides read TGTGCCATCTTCGGGGGACGGATGAACACTGAAGCTTTCTTT. This translates into CAIFGGRMNTEAFF. The variable domain in full, completed from reference TRBV11-3 and TRBJ1-1, reads EAGVVQSPRYKIIEKKQPVAFWCNPISGHNTLYWYLQNLGQGPELLIRYENEEAVDDSQLPKDRFSAERLKGVDSTLKIQPAELGDSAVYLCAIFGGRMNTEAFFGQGTRLTVV.